The 5 T cell receptor beta chains in this list originate from one sample, sequenced in a study of blood T cells in healthy people across ages. Using a J-beta primer mix together with a sample-barcoded 5' primer, a second PCR was run for about 6 to 12 cycles. TCRdb analysed the 5' RACE reads with MiXCR anew, one entry per CDR3 protein. The sample has about 800,000 distinct CDR3 sequences, about three fifths seen once; the top ten hold over 20%. Input material: blood. The receptors here all came from a man under 40 in good health.

About this clonotype: The junction and the germline gene differ at one end; a read error may be behind it. This CDR3 reads CAGSLENEQYF. As DNA, the CDR3 is TGTGCCGGCAGCCTCGAAAACGAGCAGTACTTC. The chain joins TRBV3-1 to TRBJ2-5; D is undetermined. With the DNA end fitting TRBJ2-7 better, the J assignment may be wrong. The CDR3 length is 11 residues. Germline values: CDR1 LGHDT, CDR2 YNNKEL (reference sequence).

V is TRBV2 and J is TRBJ2-7; D gene ambiguous. Germline-derived CDR1 and CDR2 are SNHLY and FYNNEI. There are 14 residues in the CDR3. V dropped 5 bases and J dropped 0 bases, with 11 bases sitting between them. CDR3 nucleotide sequence: TGTGCCAGCAGTCGGGTCGGAAGCTCCTACGAGCAGTACTTC. This codes for CASSRVGSSYEQYF.

V and J are TRBV11-2 and TRBJ2-5, with TRBD2 matching over 7 bases. Germline CDR1 reads SGHAT; CDR2 reads FQNNGV. J lost 11 bases, V lost 4 bases, and 7 bases had no gene match. The CDR3 has 12 amino acids. The CDR3 sequence: CASSWGGYGQYF. The CDR3 bases are TGTGCCAGCAGCTGGGGGGGGTACGGGCAGTACTTC.

V and J are TRBV6-5 and TRBJ2-5; D is uncertain. The CDR3 consists of 12 residues. The V gene lost 8 bases and the J gene lost 11 bases, with 18 bases spanning the gap. The germline V gene has CDR1 MNHEY and CDR2 SVGAGI. CDR3 loop: CASGGNNNEQYF. In nucleotides, the CDR3 is TGTGCCAGCGGTGGTAATAACAATGAGCAGTACTTC.

This rearrangement joins TRBV10-3 to TRBJ1-1; 9 bases map to TRBD1. The V and J ends lost 7 bases and 5 bases, in that order; junction bases with no gene match: 5. Germline-derived CDR1 and CDR2 are ENHRY and SYGVKD. The CDR3 runs 13 residues. The CDR3 here is CAIMGQGNTEAFF. CDR3 in DNA: TGTGCCATCATGGGACAGGGCAATACTGAAGCTTTCTTT.